This note documents a single TCR beta chain sequence. As yet, its antigen is unknown. This sample was taken from a study of response to subunit inactivated influenza vaccine. Findings and caveats of the study: The authors suggested that every seasonal influenza vaccination recruits few new T cells.

Germline V gene data show CDR1 as MNHEY and CDR2 as SVGAGI. The germline V and J ends were trimmed by 2 bases and 4 bases, with 14 bases remaining between them. This CDR3 spans 15 amino acids. TCRdb reprocessed the RT-PCR reads with MiXCR, giving one entry per CDR3 protein. This table has approximately 730,000 distinct CDR3 sequences, more than 11% appearing once. The source material was PBMCs from blood, sampled 14 to 15 days before vaccination. V is TRBV6-5 and J is TRBJ1-1, with TRBD1 as a possible D gene (6 bases). The receptor's source is a man aged 45-65 years who received an inactivated influenza vaccine. The CDR3, as DNA: TGTGCCAGCAGTTACGAAGCAGGGGCAGGCACTGAAGCTTTCTTT. Translated: CASSYEAGAGTEAFF.